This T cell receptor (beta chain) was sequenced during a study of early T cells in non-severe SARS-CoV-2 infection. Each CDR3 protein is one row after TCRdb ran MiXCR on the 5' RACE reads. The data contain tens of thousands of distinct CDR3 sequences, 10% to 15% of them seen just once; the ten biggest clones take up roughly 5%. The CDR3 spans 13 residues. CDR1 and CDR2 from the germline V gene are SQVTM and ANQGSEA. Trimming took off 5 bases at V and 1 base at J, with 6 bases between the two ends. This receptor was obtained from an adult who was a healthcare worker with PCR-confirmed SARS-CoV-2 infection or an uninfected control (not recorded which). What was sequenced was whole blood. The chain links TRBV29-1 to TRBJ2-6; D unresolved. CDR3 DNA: TGCAGCGTTCGCGTATCTGGGGCCAACGTCCTGACTTTC. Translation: CSVRVSGANVLTF. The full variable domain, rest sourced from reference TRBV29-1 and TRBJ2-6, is SAVISQKPSRDICQRGTSLTIQCQVDSQVTMMFWYRQQPGQSLTLIATANQGSEATYESGFVIDKFPISRPNLTFSTLTVSNMSPEDSSIYLCSVRVSGANVLTFGAGSRLTVL.